This T cell receptor (beta chain) stems from a study of radiation and T cells in renal cell carcinoma. Study-level findings and limits: No pretreatment tumor biopsies were available for baseline clonotypes.

This clone was found a few times. Its antigen is unidentified. Time point of the sample: blood 4 weeks post-SBRT, at nephrectomy. The treatment denotes: 15 Gy SBRT to primary tumor, nephrectomy 4 weeks later. Nephrectomy followed 15 Gy stereotactic body radiation by 4 weeks. Produced via immunoSEQ multiplex PCR; TCRdb's table is partial and in-frame only. Of 50,000 to 70,000 clones listed, more than 60% were seen once; the top ten hold more than 6.5%. The source of this sequence is a man in his sixties with renal cell carcinoma. Source: blood, taken from a patient whose treatment included radiotherapy and nephrectomy.

CDR3 loop: CASRSGGKDTIYF. DNA of the CDR3: TGTGCCAGCAGATCAGGGGGCAAGGACACCATATATTTT. V gene TRBV6-5 combines with J gene TRBJ1-3; 8 bases are shared with TRBD1. The germline V gene encodes CDR1 MNHEY and CDR2 SVGAGI. Germline trimming cut 6 bases from V and 8 bases from J; bases unmatched to any gene: 6. This CDR3 contains 13 residues.